This TCR beta chain was sequenced in a study of T cell repertoires in cytomegalovirus infection. Study summary: HLA-B-restricted CMV epitopes that are well studied, plus recently identified HLA-C-restricted ones, were used by the study.

Study-level results: Clonotype analysis showed dominance of the ex vivo response by HLA-C-restricted CMV-specific TCR beta clonotypes.

TCRdb reprocessed the reads with MiXCR, giving one entry per CDR3 protein. The sample comprises 230,000 or so distinct CDR3 sequences, roughly two fifths of which are singletons, and over 45% rests with the top ten. On this clonotype: Antigen specificity is unknown.

Specimen: CD8+ T cells from cultured PBMCs, collected from culture after CMV antigen stimulation. The sequence was collected from a human donor in good health (CMV status not recorded). Some clones in this sample may be carry-over from other donors' samples.

The CDR3 is CACRQTNTGELFF. The CDR3 region has the DNA TGTGCCTGCCGACAGACGAACACCGGGGAGCTGTTTTTT. This chain links TRBV27 with TRBJ2-2, with D possibly matching TRBD1 (5 bases). In germline, CDR1 is MNHEY, CDR2 SMNVEV (reference sequence). V was clipped by 11 bases and J by 0 bases, with 10 bases between them. This CDR3 has 13 residues.